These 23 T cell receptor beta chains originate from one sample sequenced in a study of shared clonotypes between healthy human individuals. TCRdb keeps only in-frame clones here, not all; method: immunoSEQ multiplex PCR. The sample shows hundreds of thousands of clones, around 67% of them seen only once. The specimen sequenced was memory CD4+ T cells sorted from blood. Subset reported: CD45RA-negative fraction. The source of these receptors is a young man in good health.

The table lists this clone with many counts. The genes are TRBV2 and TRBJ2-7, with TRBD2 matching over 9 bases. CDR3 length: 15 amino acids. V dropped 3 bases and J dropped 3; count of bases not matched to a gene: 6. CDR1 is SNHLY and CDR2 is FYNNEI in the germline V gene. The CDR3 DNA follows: TGTGCCAGCAGTGATCCTAGCGGGAACCTCTACGAGCAGTACTTC. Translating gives CASSDPSGNLYEQYF.

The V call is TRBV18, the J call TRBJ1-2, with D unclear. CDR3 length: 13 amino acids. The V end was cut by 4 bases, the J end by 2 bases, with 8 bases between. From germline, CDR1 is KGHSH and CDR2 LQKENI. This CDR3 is CASSLSENYGYTF. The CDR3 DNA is TGTGCCAGCTCACTGTCGGAGAACTATGGCTACACCTTC. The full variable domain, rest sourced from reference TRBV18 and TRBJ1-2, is NAGVMQNPRHLVRRRGQEARLRCSPMKGHSHVYWYRQLPEEGLKFMVYLQKENIIDESGMPKERFSAEFPKEGPSILRIQQVVRGDSAAYFCASSLSENYGYTFGSGTRLTVV.

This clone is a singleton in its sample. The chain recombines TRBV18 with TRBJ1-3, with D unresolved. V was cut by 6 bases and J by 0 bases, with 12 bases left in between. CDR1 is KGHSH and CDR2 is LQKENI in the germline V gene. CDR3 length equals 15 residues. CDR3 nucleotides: TGTGCCAGCTCCGAAGTGGGCCTCTCTGGAAACACCATATATTTT. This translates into CASSEVGLSGNTIYF.

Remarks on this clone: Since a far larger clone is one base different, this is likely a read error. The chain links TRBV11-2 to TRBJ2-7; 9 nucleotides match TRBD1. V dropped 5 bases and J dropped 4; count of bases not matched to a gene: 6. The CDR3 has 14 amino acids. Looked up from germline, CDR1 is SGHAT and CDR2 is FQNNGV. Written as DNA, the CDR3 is TGTGCCAGCAGCACCTACAGGGGGCAGTACGAGCAGTACTTC. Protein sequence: CASSTYRGQYEQYF.

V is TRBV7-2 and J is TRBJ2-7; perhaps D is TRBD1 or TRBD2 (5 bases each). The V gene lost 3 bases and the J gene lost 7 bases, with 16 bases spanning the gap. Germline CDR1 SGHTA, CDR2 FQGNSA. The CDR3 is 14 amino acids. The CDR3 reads CASSFYGTPLEQYF. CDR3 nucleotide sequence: TGTGCCAGCAGCTTCTACGGGACCCCCTTAGAGCAGTACTTC.

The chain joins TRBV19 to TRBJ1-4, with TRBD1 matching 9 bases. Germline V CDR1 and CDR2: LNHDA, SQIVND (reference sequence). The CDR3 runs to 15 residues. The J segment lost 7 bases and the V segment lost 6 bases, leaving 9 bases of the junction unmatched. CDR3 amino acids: CASSLNRGRSEKLFF. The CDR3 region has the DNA TGTGCCAGTAGCCTTAACAGGGGGCGCTCTGAAAAACTGTTTTTT.

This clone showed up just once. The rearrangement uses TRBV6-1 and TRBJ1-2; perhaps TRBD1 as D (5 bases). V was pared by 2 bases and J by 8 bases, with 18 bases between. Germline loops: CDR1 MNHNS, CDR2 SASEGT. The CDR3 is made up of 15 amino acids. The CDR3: CASSEFWDGGLGYTF. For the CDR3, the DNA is TGTGCCAGCAGTGAATTCTGGGACGGCGGCCTCGGCTACACCTTC.

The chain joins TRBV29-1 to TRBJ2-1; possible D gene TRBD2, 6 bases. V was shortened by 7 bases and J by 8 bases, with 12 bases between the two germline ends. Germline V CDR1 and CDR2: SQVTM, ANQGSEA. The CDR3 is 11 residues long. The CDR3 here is CSGLGGDEQFF. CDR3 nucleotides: TGCAGCGGCCTCGGGGGAGATGAGCAGTTCTTC.

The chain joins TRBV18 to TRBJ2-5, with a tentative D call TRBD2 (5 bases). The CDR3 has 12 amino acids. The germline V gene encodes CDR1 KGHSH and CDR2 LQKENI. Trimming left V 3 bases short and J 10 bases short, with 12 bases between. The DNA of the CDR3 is TGTGCCAGCTCACCGGCTAGCAGTAACCAGTACTTC. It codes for CASSPASSNQYF.

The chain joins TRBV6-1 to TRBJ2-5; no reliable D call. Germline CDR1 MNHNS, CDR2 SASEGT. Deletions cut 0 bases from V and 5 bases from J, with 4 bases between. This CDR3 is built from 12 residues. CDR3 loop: CASSEARETQYF. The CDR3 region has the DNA TGTGCCAGCAGTGAAGCGAGGGAGACCCAGTACTTC.

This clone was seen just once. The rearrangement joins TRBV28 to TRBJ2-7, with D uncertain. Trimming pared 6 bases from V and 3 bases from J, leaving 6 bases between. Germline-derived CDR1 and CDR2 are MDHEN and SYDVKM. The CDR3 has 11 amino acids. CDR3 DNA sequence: TGTGCCAGCAGCCATATCTACGAGCAGTACTTC. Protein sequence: CASSHIYEQYF.

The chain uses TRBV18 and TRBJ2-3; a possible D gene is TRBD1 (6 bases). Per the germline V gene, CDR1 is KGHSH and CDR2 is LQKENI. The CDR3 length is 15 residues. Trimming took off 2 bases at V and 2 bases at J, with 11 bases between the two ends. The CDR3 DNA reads TGTGCCAGCTCACCAGCTGGGGGCTACACAGATACGCAGTATTTT. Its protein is CASSPAGGYTDTQYF.

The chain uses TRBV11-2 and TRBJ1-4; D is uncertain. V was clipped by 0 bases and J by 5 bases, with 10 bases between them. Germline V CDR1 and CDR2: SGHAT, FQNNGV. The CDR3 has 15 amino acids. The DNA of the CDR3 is TGTGCCAGCAGCTTAGAGATCCAGAGGAATGAAAAACTGTTTTTT. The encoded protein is CASSLEIQRNEKLFF.

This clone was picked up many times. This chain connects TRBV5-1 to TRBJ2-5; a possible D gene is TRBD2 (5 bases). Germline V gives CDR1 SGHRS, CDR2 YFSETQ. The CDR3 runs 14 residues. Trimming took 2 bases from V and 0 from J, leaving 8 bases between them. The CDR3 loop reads CASSFREYQETQYF. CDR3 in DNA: TGCGCCAGCAGCTTTCGGGAATACCAAGAGACCCAGTACTTC. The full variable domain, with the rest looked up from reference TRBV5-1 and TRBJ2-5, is KAGVTQTPRYLIKTRGQQVTLSCSPISGHRSVSWYQQTPGQGLQFLFEYFSETQRNKGNFPGRFSGRQFSNSRSEMNVSTLELGDSALYLCASSFREYQETQYFGPGTRLLVL.

DNA of the CDR3: TGTGCCAGCAGCGGCCTCGGGAGTTTCCGCACAGATACGCAGTATTTT. This gives the protein CASSGLGSFRTDTQYF. V usage is TRBV5-4 and J usage is TRBJ2-3; D perhaps matches TRBD2 (6 bases). This CDR3 has 16 residues. CDR1 is SGHNT, CDR2 YYREEE, per germline (reference sequence). Trimming shortened V by 4 bases and J by 1 base, and 16 bases separated the two germline ends. The variable domain in full, completed from reference TRBV5-4 and TRBJ2-3, reads ETGVTQSPTHLIKTRGQQVTLRCSSQSGHNTVSWYQQALGQGPQFIFQYYREEENGRGNFPPRFSGLQFPNYSSELNVNALELDDSALYLCASSGLGSFRTDTQYFGPGTRLTVL.

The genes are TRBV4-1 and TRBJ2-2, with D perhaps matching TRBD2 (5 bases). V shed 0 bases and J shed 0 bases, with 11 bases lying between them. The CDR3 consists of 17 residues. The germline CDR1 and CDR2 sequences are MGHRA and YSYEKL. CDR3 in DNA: TGCGCCAGCAGCCAAGAGAGGGTAGCCTCGAACACCGGGGAGCTGTTTTTT. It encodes CASSQERVASNTGELFF.

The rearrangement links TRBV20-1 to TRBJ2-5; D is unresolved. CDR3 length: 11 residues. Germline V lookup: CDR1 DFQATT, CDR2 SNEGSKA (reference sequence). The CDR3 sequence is CRSRVGETQYF. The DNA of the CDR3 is TGCAGATCTCGGGTCGGAGAGACCCAGTACTTC.

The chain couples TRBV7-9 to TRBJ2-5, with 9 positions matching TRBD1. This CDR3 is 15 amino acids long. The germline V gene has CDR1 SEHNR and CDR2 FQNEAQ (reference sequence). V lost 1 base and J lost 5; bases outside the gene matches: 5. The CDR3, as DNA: TGTGCCAGCAGCTTAGTCGGACAGGGGAGGGAGACCCAGTACTTC. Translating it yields CASSLVGQGRETQYF.

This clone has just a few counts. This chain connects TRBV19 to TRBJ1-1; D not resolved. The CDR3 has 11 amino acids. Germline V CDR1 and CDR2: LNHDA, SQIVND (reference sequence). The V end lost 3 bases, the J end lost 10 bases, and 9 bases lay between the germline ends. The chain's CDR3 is CASSMADTAFF. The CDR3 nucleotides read TGTGCCAGTAGTATGGCCGATACAGCTTTCTTT.

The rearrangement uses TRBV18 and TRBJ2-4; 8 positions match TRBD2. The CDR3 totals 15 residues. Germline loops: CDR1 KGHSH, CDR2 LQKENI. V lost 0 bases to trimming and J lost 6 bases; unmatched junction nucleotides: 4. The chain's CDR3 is CASSPPGRAGNIQYF. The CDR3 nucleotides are TGTGCCAGCTCACCACCCGGGAGGGCAGGAAACATTCAGTACTTC.

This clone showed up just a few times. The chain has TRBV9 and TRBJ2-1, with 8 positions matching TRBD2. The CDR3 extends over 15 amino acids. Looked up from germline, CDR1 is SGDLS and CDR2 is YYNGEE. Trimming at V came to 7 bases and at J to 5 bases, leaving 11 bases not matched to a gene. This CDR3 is CASGERSGSNNEQFF. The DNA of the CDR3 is TGTGCCAGCGGTGAGCGGAGCGGGAGCAACAATGAGCAGTTCTTC. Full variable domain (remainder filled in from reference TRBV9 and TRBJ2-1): DSGVTQTPKHLITATGQRVTLRCSPRSGDLSVYWYQQSLDQGLQFLIQYYNGEERAKGNILERFSAQQFPDLHSELNLSSLELGDSALYFCASGERSGSNNEQFFGPGTRLTVL.

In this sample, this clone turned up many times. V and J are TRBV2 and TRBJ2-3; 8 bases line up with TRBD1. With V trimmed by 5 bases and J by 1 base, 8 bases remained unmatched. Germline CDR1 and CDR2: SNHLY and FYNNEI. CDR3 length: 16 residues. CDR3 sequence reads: CASSNGQGRGTDTQYF. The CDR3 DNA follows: TGTGCCAGCAGTAACGGACAGGGCCGGGGCACAGATACGCAGTATTTT.

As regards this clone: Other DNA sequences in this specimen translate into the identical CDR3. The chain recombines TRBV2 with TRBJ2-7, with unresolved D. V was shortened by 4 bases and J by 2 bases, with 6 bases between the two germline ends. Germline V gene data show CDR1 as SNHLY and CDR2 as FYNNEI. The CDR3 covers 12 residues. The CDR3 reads CASSGAAYEQYF. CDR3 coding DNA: TGTGCCAGCAGTGGCGCTGCCTACGAGCAGTACTTC.